One sample yielded the 28 T cell receptor beta chains listed below, sequenced in a study of blood T cell repertoires in COVID-19. The assay was immunoSEQ multiplex PCR, and TCRdb's table has in-frame clones only and misses some. The sample lists about 58,000 clones; around 89% were seen once. The sequenced material came from peripheral blood. Receptors were obtained from a woman aged 55 to 70 with active COVID-19.

The chain employs TRBV18 and TRBJ1-6; a possible D gene is TRBD1 (6 bases). Looked up from germline, CDR1 is KGHSH and CDR2 is LQKENI. This CDR3 comprises 16 residues. V was pared by 3 bases and J by 6 bases, with 15 bases between. The CDR3 coding sequence is TGTGCCAGCTCACCCCAGGGGTGGGCGGTTAATTCACCCCTCCACTTT. Its translation: CASSPQGWAVNSPLHF.

This chain connects TRBV6-5 to TRBJ2-7; D perhaps matches TRBD1 (6 bases). This CDR3 is built from 14 residues. V was clipped by 6 bases and J by 4 bases, with 16 bases between them. Germline V gene data show CDR1 as MNHEY and CDR2 as SVGAGI. CDR3 sequence reads: CASRRQDSIYEQYF. The DNA for the CDR3 is TGTGCCAGCAGGAGACAGGATTCTATATACGAGCAGTACTTC.

The V and J genes are TRBV18 and TRBJ2-7, with TRBD1 matching 9 bases. In germline, CDR1 is KGHSH, CDR2 LQKENI. The CDR3 has 17 amino acids. The V gene end was trimmed by 0 bases and the J gene end by 4 bases; junction bases not matched to a gene: 10. The CDR3 DNA sequence: TGTGCCAGCTCACCACCTCCTTTGACAGGGGGAAGTTACGAGCAGTACTTC. Translated: CASSPPPLTGGSYEQYF. Full variable domain (rest looked up from reference TRBV18 and TRBJ2-7): NAGVMQNPRHLVRRRGQEARLRCSPMKGHSHVYWYRQLPEEGLKFMVYLQKENIIDESGMPKERFSAEFPKEGPSILRIQQVVRGDSAAYFCASSPPPLTGGSYEQYFGPGTRLTVT.

The chain joins TRBV5-6 to TRBJ2-1, with 7 positions matching TRBD1. The trim removed 6 bases at V and 5 bases at J, leaving 11 bases unmatched. This CDR3 comprises 15 residues. CDR1 is SGHDT, CDR2 YYEEEE, per germline. CDR3 loop: CASNSRDRINNEQFF. The CDR3 nucleotides are TGTGCCAGCAACAGTCGGGACAGAATAAACAATGAGCAGTTCTTC. Based on the CDR3 plus reference TRBV5-6 and TRBJ2-1, the full variable domain is DAGVTQSPTHLIKTRGQQVTLRCSPKSGHDTVSWYQQALGQGPQFIFQYYEEEERQRGNFPDRFSGHQFPNYSSELNVNALLLGDSALYLCASNSRDRINNEQFFGPGTRLTVL.

The chain couples TRBV21-1 to TRBJ2-1; the table assigns TRBD2, which was not confirmed against the DNA. TRBV21-1 has pseudogene status. The CDR3 has 18 residues. The CDR3 sequence is CASSKTSQGGLAVHEQFF. DNA for the CDR3: TGTGCCAGCAGCAAAACCTCGCAGGGGGGACTAGCTGTCCATGAGCAGTTCTTC.

The chain joins TRBV15 to TRBJ1-4; D is possibly TRBD1 (5 bases). The length of the CDR3 is 17 residues. CDR1 and CDR2 from the germline V gene are LNHNV and YYDKDF (reference sequence). The V and J ends lost 1 base and 6 bases respectively, with 18 bases between them. The CDR3 DNA sequence: TGTGCCACCAGCAGAGTGCGACAGCAATTCCGATATGAAAAACTGTTTTTT. Protein: CATSRVRQQFRYEKLFF.

This rearrangement joins TRBV2 to TRBJ1-6; TRBD1 matches 9 bases. The length of the CDR3 is 13 residues. With V trimmed by 10 bases and J by 9 bases, 7 bases remained unmatched. CDR1 is SNHLY, CDR2 FYNNEI, per germline. This CDR3 reads CATTQGAASPLHF. The DNA for the CDR3 is TGTGCCACCACACAGGGGGCGGCTTCACCCCTCCACTTT.

This chain links TRBV6-6 with TRBJ2-1; 8 bases map to TRBD1. After removal of 0 bases from V and 12 bases from J, the junction contained 10 bases not matched to a gene. The germline gives CDR1 MNHNY, CDR2 SVGAGI (reference sequence). The CDR3 covers 15 residues. The CDR3 region has the DNA TGTGCCAGCAGTTACTCGAGCCAGGGGGCGAATTGGCAGTTCTTC. Translation gives CASSYSSQGANWQFF.

The chain employs TRBV3-1 (or the pseudogene TRBV3-2) and TRBJ1-1; D remains unclear. CDR1 is LGHDT and CDR2 is YNNKEL in the germline V gene (reference sequence). With 1 base removed from V and 1 base from J, the gap between germline ends came to 7 bases. The CDR3 loop spans 14 amino acids. CDR3 region: CASSQASGNTEAFF. The DNA for the CDR3 is TGTGCCAGCAGCCAAGCTTCAGGGAACACTGAAGCTTTCTTT.

This chain connects TRBV2 to TRBJ1-6, with unresolved D. The CDR3 spans 12 residues. V gave up 4 bases and J gave up 10 bases, with 8 bases separating them. Germline CDR1 is SNHLY and CDR2 is FYNNEI. The chain's CDR3 is CASSAQRSPLHF. The CDR3 DNA reads as TGTGCCAGCAGTGCTCAGCGGTCACCCCTCCACTTT. Drawing the rest from reference TRBV2 and TRBJ1-6, the complete variable domain is EPEVTQTPSHQVTQMGQEVILRCVPISNHLYFYWYRQILGQKVEFLVSFYNNEISEKSEIFDDQFSVERPDGSNFTLKIRSTKLEDSAMYFCASSAQRSPLHFGNGTRLTVT.

This rearrangement joins TRBV6-5 to TRBJ2-7; 8 bases match TRBD1. Germline V CDR1 and CDR2: MNHEY, SVGAGI. J lost 9 bases, V lost 7 bases, and 17 bases had no gene match. The CDR3 length is 15 residues. The CDR3 sequence is CASIGGGTGPSGQYF. In DNA, the CDR3 is TGTGCCAGCATAGGCGGAGGGACAGGACCTTCGGGGCAGTACTTC.

The chain joins TRBV19 to TRBJ2-3; 9 bases are a match to TRBD1. Germline CDR1 is LNHDA and CDR2 is SQIVND (reference sequence). The V segment lost 4 bases and the J segment 1 base; nucleotides outside the gene matches: 6. The length of the CDR3 is 16 residues. As DNA, the CDR3 is TGTGCCAGTAGTACAACAGGGGGCTGGGGCACAGATACGCAGTATTTT. This gives the protein CASSTTGGWGTDTQYF.

The chain combines TRBV28 with TRBJ1-6, with TRBD1 as a possible D gene (6 bases). This CDR3 contains 15 residues. Germline V gives CDR1 MDHEN, CDR2 SYDVKM. V was shortened by 4 bases and J by 3 bases, with 10 bases between the two germline ends. In DNA, the CDR3 is TGTGCCAGCAGTTCCGGACAGTTCTATAATTCACCCCTCCACTTT. It is translated as CASSSGQFYNSPLHF. Variable domain in full (rest from reference TRBV28 and TRBJ1-6): DVKVTQSSRYLVKRTGEKVFLECVQDMDHENMFWYRQDPGLGLRLIYFSYDVKMKEKGDIPEGYSVSREKKERFSLILESASTNQTSMYLCASSSGQFYNSPLHFGNGTRLTVT.

The V gene is TRBV30, the J gene TRBJ1-1; 7 positions match TRBD1. The CDR3 is made up of 13 amino acids. CDR1 and CDR2 (germline): GTSNPN, SVGIG (reference sequence). V trimming: 3 bases; J trimming: 5 bases; junction bases outside the gene matches: 6. The CDR3 nucleotides are TGTGCCTGGAGCGAAGGGGGCCGAACTGAAGCTTTCTTT. It yields the protein CAWSEGGRTEAFF.

The V gene is TRBV11-3, the J gene TRBJ2-1; TRBD2 is a possible D gene (6 bases). The CDR3 is 15 amino acids. Germline CDR1 and CDR2: SGHNT and YENEEA. Between the trimmed V and J ends, which lost 1 base and 3 bases, there was a span of 10 bases. The CDR3 sequence: CASSLGWGVYNEQFF. The CDR3 DNA follows: TGTGCCAGCAGCTTAGGGTGGGGGGTCTACAATGAGCAGTTCTTC. Drawing the rest from reference TRBV11-3 and TRBJ2-1, the complete variable domain is EAGVVQSPRYKIIEKKQPVAFWCNPISGHNTLYWYLQNLGQGPELLIRYENEEAVDDSQLPKDRFSAERLKGVDSTLKIQPAELGDSAVYLCASSLGWGVYNEQFFGPGTRLTVL.

This clone was picked up one time. The chain links TRBV6-5 to TRBJ1-3, with D unresolved. The CDR3 has 14 residues. The ends were cut back, 6 bases at V and 0 bases at J, with 9 bases in the middle. The germline V gene encodes CDR1 MNHEY and CDR2 SVGAGI. In DNA, the CDR3 is TGTGCCAGCAGCCAACAGAACTCTGGAAACACCATATATTTT. Amino acid sequence: CASSQQNSGNTIYF.

The V gene is TRBV10-3, the J gene TRBJ2-1; 9 positions match TRBD2. Germline V CDR1 and CDR2: ENHRY, SYGVKD. CDR3 size: 13 residues. V dropped 4 bases and J dropped 10; count of bases not matched to a gene: 5. Written as DNA, the CDR3 is TGTGCCATCAGTGCTGCTCTAGCGGGGGAGCAGTTCTTC. Residues: CAISAALAGEQFF.

On this clone: The DNA is omitted, as the CDR3 cannot be located on it reliably, and the CDR3 follows TCRdb's listing. The J gene is TRBJ2-7, the V gene TRBV12-3 or TRBV12-4; the DNA was not used to check the table's D call, TRBD2. The CDR3 is 13 residues long, counting both termini. This CDR3 reads CASSSSRSNEQYF.

The chain couples TRBV11-3 to TRBJ2-2; D not resolved. The CDR3 contains 13 residues. Germline CDR1 reads SGHNT; CDR2 reads YENEEA. Deletions cut 5 bases from V and 1 base from J, with 5 bases between. The CDR3 DNA is TGTGCCAGCAGCCTCTTGAACACCGGGGAGCTGTTTTTT. Translated, it gives CASSLLNTGELFF.

The genes are TRBV2 and TRBJ2-5; the D is unclear. The length of the CDR3 is 13 residues. The ends were cut back, 4 bases at V and 1 base at J, with 7 bases in the middle. The germline gives CDR1 SNHLY, CDR2 FYNNEI. Here the CDR3 reads CASSGVIQETQYF. CDR3 nucleotides: TGTGCCAGCAGTGGTGTTATCCAAGAGACCCAGTACTTC.

The J gene is TRBJ1-1, the V gene TRBV7-3; a weak D match, TRBD1 (5 bases). CDR3 length: 15 residues. V gave up 2 bases and J gave up 7 bases, with 17 bases separating them. Germline CDR1 SGHTA, CDR2 FQGTGA. The CDR3 DNA reads as TGTGCCAGCAGCTTAGGGGGGTTGAGACTCGGTGAAGCTTTCTTT. Residues: CASSLGGLRLGEAFF.

This chain links TRBV5-1 with TRBJ2-1; 7 nucleotides match TRBD1. This CDR3 comprises 14 residues. Germline CDR1 reads SGHRS; CDR2 reads YFSETQ. The V gene end was trimmed by 2 bases and the J gene end by 5 bases; junction bases not matched to a gene: 4. The CDR3 sequence is CASSFGDRDNEQFF. The DNA for the CDR3 is TGCGCCAGCAGCTTTGGAGACAGGGACAATGAGCAGTTCTTC.

DNA of the CDR3: TGTGCCAGCAGCCCTCCGGGACAGGGGGCAGAGACCCAGTACTTC. This codes for CASSPPGQGAETQYF. This chain connects TRBV3-1 (or the pseudogene TRBV3-2) to TRBJ2-5; 12 bases line up with TRBD1. The ends lost 4 bases at V and 4 bases at J; junction bases unmatched: 4. CDR1 and CDR2 (germline): LGHDT, YNNKEL (reference sequence). This CDR3 spans 15 amino acids.

This sequence joins TRBV6-6 and TRBJ2-5; a possible D gene is TRBD1 (5 bases). Germline assignment: CDR1 MNHNY and CDR2 SVGAGI (reference sequence). The CDR3 sequence is 14 residues long. Trimming stripped 6 bases from V and 2 bases from J, with 13 bases between. In nucleotides, the CDR3 is TGTGCCAGCAGAAAAGGTCAGGGTCAAGAGACCCAGTACTTC. Amino acids: CASRKGQGQETQYF.

The chain employs TRBV30 and TRBJ2-1; tentative D call: TRBD1 (5 bases). Trimming cost V 0 bases and J 9 bases, with 12 bases left between them. The CDR3 runs 13 residues. The germline gives CDR1 GTSNPN, CDR2 SVGIG (reference sequence). The CDR3 sequence is CAWSVRREGEQFF. CDR3 in DNA: TGTGCCTGGAGTGTACGCAGGGAAGGTGAGCAGTTCTTC.

This chain links TRBV11-2 with TRBJ2-2; 8 nucleotides match TRBD2. Germline assignment: CDR1 SGHAT and CDR2 FQNNGV. The CDR3 extends over 16 amino acids. J lost 3 bases, V lost 2 bases, and 5 bases had no gene match. CDR3 protein: CASSLRGGFYTGELFF. CDR3 nucleotide sequence: TGTGCCAGCAGCTTACGGGGGGGGTTTTACACCGGGGAGCTGTTTTTT.

The chain links TRBV9 to TRBJ1-5; D gene ambiguous. The CDR3 is 13 amino acids. Germline CDR1 SGDLS, CDR2 YYNGEE. V was shortened by 1 base and J by 7 bases, with 9 bases between the two germline ends. Here the CDR3 reads CASSVFGNQPQHF. The CDR3 DNA is TGTGCCAGCAGCGTATTCGGGAACCAGCCCCAGCATTTT.

The chain combines TRBV19 with TRBJ2-6; D unclear. Germline CDR1 reads LNHDA; CDR2 reads SQIVND (reference sequence). This CDR3 has 18 residues. The germline V and J ends were trimmed by 3 bases and 0 bases, with 15 bases remaining between them. CDR3 in amino acids: CASSIMGRFSSGANVLTF. The CDR3 DNA reads TGTGCCAGTAGTATCATGGGCAGGTTCTCCTCTGGGGCCAACGTCCTGACTTTC.